This T cell receptor (beta chain) was observed in a study of shared clonotypes between healthy human individuals. The CDR3 extends over 16 amino acids. Germline V lookup: CDR1 ENHRY, CDR2 SYGVKD. The ends were cut back, 0 bases at V and 1 base at J, with 9 bases in the middle. The assay was immunoSEQ multiplex PCR, and TCRdb's table has in-frame clones only and misses some. Of about 2.1 million clones in the sample, approximately 94% were seen once. Terminally differentiated effector memory CD45RA+ cells were excluded by CCR7 positive selection of CD45RO-negative cells. This receptor was identified in a man aged 18 to 30 in good health. Some clones in this sample may be carry-over from other donors' samples. Input material: naive CD8+ T cells from PBMCs. This chain joins TRBV10-3 and TRBJ2-2; D is possibly TRBD2 (6 bases). The DNA of the CDR3 is TGTGCCATCAGTGAGTCGCCGGGACTGAACACCGGGGAGCTGTTTTTT. This gives the protein CAISESPGLNTGELFF.